This paragraph covers one T cell receptor beta chain sequence. Its cognate antigen has yet to be identified. Within one base of it there is no much larger clone, and no base qualities were kept. This specimen comes from a study of blood T cell repertoires in COVID-19 (TCRdb year 2020). About the full investigation: Samples covering the acute and convalescent phases of COVID-19 were provided by collaborators in the United States, Italy and Spain. The repertoires were released in a freely available public database meant as a resource for research on the immune response to SARS-CoV-2. Samples came from the ongoing ImmuneRACE study (first 160 participants) plus 1,254 subjects from 6 global collaborators. The material from the prospective study consisted of cDNA or gDNA derived from T cells, B-cell-depleted T cells, or PBMCs. Deeply sampled blood TCRbeta repertoires from subjects exposed to, actively infected with, or recovered from COVID-19 were included in the dataset. The sample metadata nearly always contained a de-identified subject ID, COVID-19 status, age in years and sex. Where available, HLA class I and class II types were taken from metadata supplied by the sample provider and were not determined by assay-based typing.

Deletion took 10 bases off V and 1 base off J, with a span of 13 bases between the germline ends. CDR1 and CDR2, per the germline V gene, are SNHLY and FYNNEI. The CDR3 covers 13 residues, taking in both the cysteine and the phenylalanine. CDR3 DNA only is kept here, 39 bases in frame from base 1. Overall study results and their limits: The amount of clinical and demographic metadata varied by source and participant and was provided uncurated.

Whole blood was collected in K2EDTA tubes by collaborating institutions according to the institutions' own protocols. Collaborator samples were shipped for TCRbeta analysis as frozen whole blood, isolated PBMCs, or DNA extracted from either sample type. TCRbeta CDR3 regions were amplified from genomic DNA by means of the immunoSEQ Assay, a bias-controlled multiplex PCR. On the authors' methods: The number of nucleated cells in each sample was estimated from the amplification of reference gene primers within the assay. Sequence reads were collapsed and filtered to measure the absolute abundance of every unique TCRbeta CDR3 rearrangement. For each sample, productive Simpson clonality was calculated by taking the square root of Simpson's diversity index across productive rearrangements. TCRdb took this table from immuneACCESS and kept in-frame rearrangements with V and J called. Such tables lack part of the clones; where checked against another copy, unresolved V genes explain under half of the gap, and the rest is unexplained. D and trimming were read from the DNA, whereas the V and J calls and clone size are those reported in that table. The sample table shows some 96,000 clones, and 90% to 95% are seen once. The top ten constitute roughly 1.9% of the sample.

The V and J genes are TRBV2 and TRBJ1-1; a weak D assignment points to TRBD1 (6 bases agree). The clonotype was recovered from a man in his fifties or sixties with active COVID-19. Sequencing was done on a sample of peripheral blood. Read as DNA, the sequence is TGTGCCACCTCACAGGGAGAGAACACTGAAGCTTTCTTT. Translated, this is CATSQGENTEAFF.